This is a list of T cell receptor beta chains from one sample in a study of T cell repertoires in cytomegalovirus infection. These TCRs' antigens remain unknown. MiXCR, run by TCRdb on the reads, gives a single entry per CDR3 protein. The table has around 500,000 distinct CDR3 sequences, under 55% seen once. The specimen was cultured PBMCs, collected from culture after CMV antigen stimulation. These receptors all stem from a human donor in good health (CMV status not recorded). Some clones in this sample may be carry-over from other donors' samples. The CDR3 runs from the conserved cysteine through the conserved F or W. D genes are given only for firm matches. Clone size appears in some rows only: once, few, many, or a class for an expanded clone.

clone_size: -; j_call: TRBJ2-2; d_call: -; v_call: TRBV7-8; cdr3_nt: TGTGCCAGCAGCCGATCAGGACTCAACACCGGGGAGCTGTTTTTT; cdr3_aa: CASSRSGLNTGELFF
clone_size: few; j_call: TRBJ1-2; d_call: TRBD1; v_call: TRBV15; cdr3_nt: TGTGCCACCAGCAGTAGACAGGGACTCGGCTACACCTTC; cdr3_aa: CATSSRQGLGYTF
clone_size: -; j_call: TRBJ2-5; d_call: -; v_call: TRBV5-1; cdr3_nt: TGCGCCAGCAGCCCGGCGACGGGGGCCAGGGAGACCCAGTACTTC; cdr3_aa: CASSPATGARETQYF
clone_size: few; j_call: TRBJ1-6; d_call: -; v_call: TRBV28; cdr3_nt: TGTGCCAGCAGTCCGCGGCGGGAGAATTCACCCCTCCACTTT; cdr3_aa: CASSPRRENSPLHF
clone_size: -; j_call: TRBJ2-2; d_call: -; v_call: TRBV7-9; cdr3_nt: TGTGCCAACTTAGCAGGGGAGCTGTTTTTT; cdr3_aa: CANLAGELFF
clone_size: -; j_call: TRBJ2-1; d_call: -; v_call: TRBV7-9; cdr3_nt: TGTGCCAGCAGCTTGCGGACTTACCCGGGCAATGAGCAGTTCTTC; cdr3_aa: CASSLRTYPGNEQFF
clone_size: -; j_call: TRBJ1-2; d_call: TRBD1; v_call: TRBV7-4; cdr3_nt: TGTGCCAGCATCCCAACCGGGACAGGGAGTGGCTACACCTTC; cdr3_aa: CASIPTGTGSGYTF
clone_size: -; j_call: TRBJ2-7; d_call: -; v_call: TRBV6-1; cdr3_nt: TGTGCCAGCAGTGACACAGGCTCCTACGAGCAGTACTTC; cdr3_aa: CASSDTGSYEQYF
clone_size: -; j_call: TRBJ2-7; d_call: -; v_call: TRBV29-1; cdr3_nt: TGCAGCGTTGCGACAGTTGCCTACGAGCAGTACTTC; cdr3_aa: CSVATVAYEQYF
clone_size: -; j_call: TRBJ1-1; d_call: -; v_call: TRBV25-1; cdr3_nt: TGTGCCAGCAGTGAATATCAAGGGTATTGCATGAACACTGAAGCTTTCTTT; cdr3_aa: CASSEYQGYCMNTEAFF
clone_size: few; j_call: TRBJ1-2; d_call: -; v_call: TRBV7-9; cdr3_nt: TGTGCCAGCAGCTTTTCTCTGAGAACGCAAGGCTACACCTTC; cdr3_aa: CASSFSLRTQGYTF
clone_size: -; j_call: TRBJ1-1; d_call: -; v_call: TRBV7-2; cdr3_nt: TGTGCCAGCAGTTATACAGGGTTCGCTGAAGCTTTCTTT; cdr3_aa: CASSYTGFAEAFF
clone_size: -; j_call: TRBJ2-7; d_call: -; v_call: TRBV6-1; cdr3_nt: TGTGCCAGCAGCTCCAACCAAGGGACCTACGAGCAGTACTTC; cdr3_aa: CASSSNQGTYEQYF
clone_size: once; j_call: TRBJ2-1; d_call: -; v_call: TRBV7-9; cdr3_nt: TGTGCCAGCAGCTTTGGCCCACGGGGAGTTGGATTC; cdr3_aa: CASSFGPRGVGF
clone_size: -; j_call: TRBJ1-2; d_call: -; v_call: TRBV3-1; cdr3_nt: TGTGCCAGCAGCCTAAGGCCGGGACCGATTAACTATGGCTACACCTTC; cdr3_aa: CASSLRPGPINYGYTF
clone_size: -; j_call: TRBJ2-7; d_call: -; v_call: TRBV6-2/TRBV6-3; cdr3_nt: TGTGCCAGCAGTTCCCGCGAAAATAACCCCTACGAGCAGTACTTC; cdr3_aa: CASSSRENNPYEQYF
clone_size: -; j_call: TRBJ2-7; d_call: -; v_call: TRBV7-2; cdr3_nt: TGTGCCAGCAGCTTTTTGCCGCGGGACTACGAGCAGTACTTC; cdr3_aa: CASSFLPRDYEQYF
clone_size: -; j_call: TRBJ2-5; d_call: -; v_call: TRBV19; cdr3_nt: TGTGCCAGTAGGGCGGGGCCTCAAGAGACCCAGTACTTC; cdr3_aa: CASRAGPQETQYF
clone_size: -; j_call: TRBJ2-5; d_call: -; v_call: TRBV20-1; cdr3_nt: TGCAGTGCCTCTGGGTGGAGGGGAGGGGGAGAGACCCAGTACTTC; cdr3_aa: CSASGWRGGGETQYF
clone_size: -; j_call: TRBJ1-1; d_call: -; v_call: TRBV7-6; cdr3_nt: TGTGCCAGCAGCTATTCAGGGATGAACACTGAAGCTTTCTTT; cdr3_aa: CASSYSGMNTEAFF
clone_size: -; j_call: TRBJ1-4; d_call: -; v_call: TRBV2; cdr3_nt: TGTGCCAGCAGTGAAGCGAGGGCAGGAGGTGAAAAACTGTTTTTT; cdr3_aa: CASSEARAGGEKLFF
clone_size: -; j_call: TRBJ2-7; d_call: -; v_call: TRBV7-8; cdr3_nt: TGTGCCAGCAGCCCCTTCGGGCAAGGCTACGAGCAGTACTTC; cdr3_aa: CASSPFGQGYEQYF
clone_size: -; j_call: TRBJ2-5; d_call: -; v_call: TRBV6-6; cdr3_nt: TGTGCCAGCATTCAGGGAACAAGAGAGGCCCAGTACTTC; cdr3_aa: CASIQGTREAQYF
clone_size: -; j_call: TRBJ2-1; d_call: -; v_call: TRBV27; cdr3_nt: TGTGCCAGCAGCTGGGGGTTCAATGAGCAGTTCTTC; cdr3_aa: CASSWGFNEQFF
clone_size: few; j_call: TRBJ2-1; d_call: -; v_call: TRBV7-8; cdr3_nt: TGTGCCAGCAGCTCATGGGACTCGGCCTTTGGAAATGAGCAGTTCTTC; cdr3_aa: CASSSWDSAFGNEQFF
clone_size: -; j_call: TRBJ2-5; d_call: -; v_call: TRBV12-3/TRBV12-4; cdr3_nt: TGTGCCAGCAGAATAGGAGGAGGAAGGTACCAAGAGACCCAGTACTTC; cdr3_aa: CASRIGGGRYQETQYF
clone_size: -; j_call: TRBJ1-2; d_call: -; v_call: TRBV7-9; cdr3_nt: TGTGCCAGCAACCCGGCAGGGAGGGGCGCAGGCTATGGCTACACCTTC; cdr3_aa: CASNPAGRGAGYGYTF
clone_size: -; j_call: TRBJ1-4; d_call: -; v_call: TRBV10-3; cdr3_nt: TGTGCCATCAGTGAGTCCCCTTCACCGAGAGGTGATGAAAAACTGTTTTTT; cdr3_aa: CAISESPSPRGDEKLFF
clone_size: -; j_call: TRBJ2-7; d_call: -; v_call: TRBV27; cdr3_nt: TGTGCCAGCAGTGGGGATGGGGGAGTGGTCGGAATATACGAGCAGTACTTC; cdr3_aa: CASSGDGGVVGIYEQYF
clone_size: few; j_call: TRBJ1-6; d_call: -; v_call: TRBV6-1; cdr3_nt: TGTGCCAGCAGTGAACCGGGACGGTGGAATTCACCCCTCCACTTT; cdr3_aa: CASSEPGRWNSPLHF
clone_size: -; j_call: TRBJ2-7; d_call: TRBD1; v_call: TRBV19; cdr3_nt: TGTGCCAGTAGTATTTCGACAGGGTTGGGCTCCTACGAGCAGTACTTC; cdr3_aa: CASSISTGLGSYEQYF
clone_size: few; j_call: TRBJ2-6; d_call: -; v_call: TRBV7-9; cdr3_nt: TGTGCCAGCAGCTTAGGGACATCTTCCTCTGGGGCCAACGTCCTGACTTTC; cdr3_aa: CASSLGTSSSGANVLTF
clone_size: -; j_call: TRBJ2-7; d_call: TRBD2; v_call: TRBV20-1; cdr3_nt: TGCAGTGCTGACGAATCTAATGGGAGGGCCGGGAACGAGCAGTACTTC; cdr3_aa: CSADESNGRAGNEQYF
clone_size: -; j_call: TRBJ2-7; d_call: -; v_call: TRBV6-1; cdr3_nt: TGTGCCAGCAGGACGACCCCGTGGGCCTACGAGCAGTACTTC; cdr3_aa: CASRTTPWAYEQYF
clone_size: -; j_call: TRBJ1-1; d_call: -; v_call: TRBV12-3/TRBV12-4; cdr3_nt: TGTGCCAGCGGTTTAGAACAGAACACTGAAGCTTTCTTT; cdr3_aa: CASGLEQNTEAFF
clone_size: many; j_call: TRBJ1-1; d_call: -; v_call: TRBV7-8; cdr3_nt: TGTGCCAGCAGCTTAGACTCGGGGGGCACTGAAGCTTTCTTT; cdr3_aa: CASSLDSGGTEAFF
clone_size: -; j_call: TRBJ1-5; d_call: -; v_call: TRBV7-2; cdr3_nt: TGTGCCAGCAGCCCCTATCGAGCTAAGAACCAGCCCCAGCATTTT; cdr3_aa: CASSPYRAKNQPQHF
clone_size: -; j_call: TRBJ1-1; d_call: -; v_call: TRBV19; cdr3_nt: TGTGCCAGCCATCAGACGGTGAACACTGAAGCTTTCTTT; cdr3_aa: CASHQTVNTEAFF
clone_size: -; j_call: TRBJ2-5; d_call: -; v_call: TRBV29-1; cdr3_nt: TGCAGCGTTCGGGCAAGCCAAGAGACCCAGTACTTC; cdr3_aa: CSVRASQETQYF
clone_size: few; j_call: TRBJ1-1; d_call: -; v_call: TRBV6-8; cdr3_nt: TGTGCCAGCAGTTACTCGTACTCGAACACTGAAGCTTTCTTT; cdr3_aa: CASSYSYSNTEAFF
clone_size: -; j_call: TRBJ2-1; d_call: TRBD2; v_call: TRBV7-2; cdr3_nt: TGTGCCAGCAGCCAACTCACTAGCGGGAGGGGGAATGAGCAGTTCTTC; cdr3_aa: CASSQLTSGRGNEQFF